Listed below are T cell receptor beta chains from one sample, sequenced in a study of blood T cell repertoires in COVID-19. TCRdb's table, derived via immunoSEQ multiplex PCR, lists solely in-frame clones and lacks some. The sample has some 130,000 clones; roughly 83% are singletons. Sequencing was done on a sample of PBMCs or T cells enriched from blood (not recorded which). The receptors were gathered from a middle-aged man with acute COVID-19. Each CDR3 is given without its conserved first and last residue. Fields, in order: V gene, CDR3 protein.

V: TRBV28
CDR3: AILPLKQGVGAYGYT

V: TRBV4-1
CDR3: ASSQDYGRGAIQETQY

V: TRBV3-1/TRBV3-2
CDR3: ASSLSVAENEQF

V: TRBV19
CDR3: ASSIVTVYSNQPQH

V: TRBV1
CDR3: TSSQAHPSREQY

V: TRBV11-2
CDR3: ASRSYRGKGALPLH

V: TRBV15
CDR3: ATGDSGTTGELF

V: TRBV19
CDR3: ASNPSGVMNTEAF

V: TRBV24-1
CDR3: ATQGQGNEKLF

V: TRBV18
CDR3: ASSPSGENQPQH

V: TRBV28
CDR3: ASSIGQSKNTEAF

V: TRBV6-5
CDR3: ASSYSGAFRVEKLF

V: TRBV4-3
CDR3: ASSQDLGEYNTEAF

V: TRBV4-1
CDR3: ASSRRLPGTSDHNEQF

V: TRBV18
CDR3: ASSPEMNTEAF

V: TRBV24-1
CDR3: ATSVSPGTSGTYNEQF

V: TRBV20-1
CDR3: SAYHGYT

V: TRBV7-2
CDR3: ASSSPHYRGRDGYT

V: TRBV7-2
CDR3: ASSLVGRISSYEQY

V: TRBV11-2
CDR3: ASSLGLMGRAAEAF

V: TRBV24-1
CDR3: ATSDLRNQGLAGGGELF

V: TRBV24-1
CDR3: ATSGYSGGGETQY

V: TRBV5-1
CDR3: ASSSGQGGETQY

V: TRBV5-1
CDR3: ASSLGQGRYT

V: TRBV28
CDR3: ASSQADTQY

V: TRBV4-1
CDR3: ASSLQGAGETQY

V: TRBV3-1/TRBV3-2
CDR3: ASSLGGAYYNSPLH

V: TRBV30
CDR3: AWSVSPGFSGTDTQY

V: TRBV7-9
CDR3: ASSPQGPSNQPQH

V: TRBV5-1
CDR3: ASSLGSASGGQETQY

V: TRBV9
CDR3: ASSVGTSGRASQPGELF

V: TRBV5-5
CDR3: ASTPWDTFEAF

V: TRBV27
CDR3: ASSLDRGRTF

V: TRBV9
CDR3: ASSVESGWETQY

V: TRBV7-2
CDR3: ASSSSFTSSGELF